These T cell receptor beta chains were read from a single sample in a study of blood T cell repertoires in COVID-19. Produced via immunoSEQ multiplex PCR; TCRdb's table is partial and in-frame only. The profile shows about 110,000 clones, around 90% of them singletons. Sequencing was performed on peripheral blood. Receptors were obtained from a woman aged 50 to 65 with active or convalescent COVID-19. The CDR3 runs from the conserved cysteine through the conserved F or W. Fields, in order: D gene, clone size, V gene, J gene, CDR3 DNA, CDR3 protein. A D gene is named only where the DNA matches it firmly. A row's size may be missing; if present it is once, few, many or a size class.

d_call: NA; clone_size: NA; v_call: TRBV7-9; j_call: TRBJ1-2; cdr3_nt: TGTGCCAGCAGCTTAGGCAGCACAGTGCCCCATGGCTACACCTTC; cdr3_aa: CASSLGSTVPHGYTF
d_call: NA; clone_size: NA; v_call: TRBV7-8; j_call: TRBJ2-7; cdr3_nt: TGTGCCAGCAGCCACGGTGCGGCCTACGAGCAGTACTTC; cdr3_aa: CASSHGAAYEQYF
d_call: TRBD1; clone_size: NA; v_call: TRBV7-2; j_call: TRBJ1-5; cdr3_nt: TGTGCCAGCAGCCGGGACAGGTCTGATCAGCCCCAGCATTTT; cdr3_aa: CASSRDRSDQPQHF
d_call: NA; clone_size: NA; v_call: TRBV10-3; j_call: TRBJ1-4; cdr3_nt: TGTGCCATCTCAGGGAACGGCGAAAAACTGTTTTTT; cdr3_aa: CAISGNGEKLFF
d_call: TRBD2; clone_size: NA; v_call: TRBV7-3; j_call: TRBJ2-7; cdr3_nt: TGTGCCAGCAGCCCGCAACCGGGACTAGCCTTCTACGAGCAGTACTTC; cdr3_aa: CASSPQPGLAFYEQYF
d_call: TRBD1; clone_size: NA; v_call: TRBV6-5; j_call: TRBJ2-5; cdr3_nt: TGTGCCAGCAGGAAGCAACCGGGACAGGGGCCCAACTTC; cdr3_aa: CASRKQPGQGPNF
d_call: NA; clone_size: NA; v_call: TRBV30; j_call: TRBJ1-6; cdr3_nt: TGTGCCTGGATCGGACAGCTAGAGTCACCCCTCCACTTT; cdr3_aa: CAWIGQLESPLHF
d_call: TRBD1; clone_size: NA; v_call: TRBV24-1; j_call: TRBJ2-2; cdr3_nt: TGTGCCACCAGTGATCGGGGACAGGGCTCCGGGGAGCTGTTTTTT; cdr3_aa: CATSDRGQGSGELFF
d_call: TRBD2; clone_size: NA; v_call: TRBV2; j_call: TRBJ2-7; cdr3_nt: TGTGCCAGCAGCCCCCGCGCCGGACTAGCGGGAGACTTC; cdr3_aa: CASSPRAGLAGDF
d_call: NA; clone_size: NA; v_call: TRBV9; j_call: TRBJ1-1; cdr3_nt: TGTGCCAGCAGCGTAGGGGGAGGTGAAGCTTTCTTT; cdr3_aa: CASSVGGGEAFF
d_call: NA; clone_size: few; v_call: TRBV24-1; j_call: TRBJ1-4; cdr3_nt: TGTGCCACCAGTGATTTCCGGGGAGGGCTGTTTTTT; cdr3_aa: CATSDFRGGLFF
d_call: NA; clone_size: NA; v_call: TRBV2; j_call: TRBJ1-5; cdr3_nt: TGTGCCAGCAGTGAACAAGGGGGCAATCAGCCCCAGCATTTT; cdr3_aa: CASSEQGGNQPQHF
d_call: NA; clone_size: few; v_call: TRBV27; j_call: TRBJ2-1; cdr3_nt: TGTGCCAGCGGGCCCCTGAATGAGCAGTTCTTC; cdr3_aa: CASGPLNEQFF
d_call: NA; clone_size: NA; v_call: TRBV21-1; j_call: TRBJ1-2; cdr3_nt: TGTGCCAGCAGCAAAGACCCCCGGAGACAGTTCTATGGCTACACCTTC; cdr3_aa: CASSKDPRRQFYGYTF
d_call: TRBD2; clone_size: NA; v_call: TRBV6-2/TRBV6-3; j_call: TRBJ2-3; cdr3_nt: TGTGCCAGCAGTTTGTGGGGGGGGAGCACAGATACGCAGTATTTT; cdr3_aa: CASSLWGGSTDTQYF
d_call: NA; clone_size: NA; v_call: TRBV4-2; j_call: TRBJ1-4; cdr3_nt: TGTGCCAGCAGCCAAGAATTCGGGGGGCCGGAAAAACTGTTTTTT; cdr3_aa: CASSQEFGGPEKLFF
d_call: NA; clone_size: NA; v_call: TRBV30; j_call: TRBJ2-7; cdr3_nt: TGTGCCTGGGGGGGGGACAGAAAAAAGTACGAGCAGTACTTC; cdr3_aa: CAWGGDRKKYEQYF
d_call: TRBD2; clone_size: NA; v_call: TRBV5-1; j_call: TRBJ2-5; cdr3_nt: TGCGCCAGCAGCGCTGGACTAGCGGGAGTCTTAGAGACCCAGTACTTC; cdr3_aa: CASSAGLAGVLETQYF
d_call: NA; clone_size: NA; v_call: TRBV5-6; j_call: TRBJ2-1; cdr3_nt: TGTGCCAGCAGCTTGGAGCGGGCTAAGCAGTTCTTC; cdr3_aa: CASSLERAKQFF
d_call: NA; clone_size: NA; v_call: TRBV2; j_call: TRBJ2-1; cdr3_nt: TGTGCCAGCAGGGATTACAGGGGAGGCAATGAGCAGTTCTTC; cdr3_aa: CASRDYRGGNEQFF
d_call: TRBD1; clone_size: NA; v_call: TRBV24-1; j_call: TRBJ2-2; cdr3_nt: TGTGCCACCGCGTGGGGACAGGGGGCTTCACTCGATGGCACCGGGGAGCTGTTTTTT; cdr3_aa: CATAWGQGASLDGTGELFF
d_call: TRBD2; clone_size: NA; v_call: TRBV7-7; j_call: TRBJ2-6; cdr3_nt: TGTGCTAGCAGCTTAAGGGCTAGCGGGAGTGGTGGGGCCAACGTCCTGACTTTC; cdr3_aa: CASSLRASGSGGANVLTF
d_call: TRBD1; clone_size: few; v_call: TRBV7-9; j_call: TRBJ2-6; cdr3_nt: TGTGCCGGGGACAGGGGGTCTGGGGCCAACGTCCTGACTTTC; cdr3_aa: CAGDRGSGANVLTF
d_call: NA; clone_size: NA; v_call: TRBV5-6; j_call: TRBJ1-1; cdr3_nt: TGTGCCAGCAGCCCGGATACAGGTTTAGGGGAAGCTTTCTTT; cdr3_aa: CASSPDTGLGEAFF
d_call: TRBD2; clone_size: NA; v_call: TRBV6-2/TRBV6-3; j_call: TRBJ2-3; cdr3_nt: TGTGCCAGCAGTAGGGGACTAGCGGGAGGCTCGGATACGCAGTATTTT; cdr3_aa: CASSRGLAGGSDTQYF
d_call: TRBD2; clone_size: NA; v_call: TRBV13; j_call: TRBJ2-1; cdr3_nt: TGTGCCAGCAGCTTAGTAACTAGCGGGACCTTGGCGCATGAGCAGTTCTTC; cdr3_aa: CASSLVTSGTLAHEQFF
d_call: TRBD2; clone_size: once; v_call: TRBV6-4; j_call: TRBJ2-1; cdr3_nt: TGTGCCAGCAGTAAACGGGGGACTAGCGGCAGCTCCTACAATGAGCAGTTCTTC; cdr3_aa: CASSKRGTSGSSYNEQFF
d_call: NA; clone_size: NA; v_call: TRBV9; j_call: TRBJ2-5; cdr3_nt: TGTGCCAGCAGCGTAGGATTGGTTCAGTACCAAGAGACCCAGTACTTC; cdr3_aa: CASSVGLVQYQETQYF
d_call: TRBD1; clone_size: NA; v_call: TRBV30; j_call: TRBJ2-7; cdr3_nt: TGTGCCTGCGGACAGGGCGAAGGTTACGAGCAGTACTTC; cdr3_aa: CACGQGEGYEQYF
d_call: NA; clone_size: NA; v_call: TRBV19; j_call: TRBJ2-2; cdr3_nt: TGTGCATGTGGCAGGGTTTTGACCGGGGAGCTGTTTTTT; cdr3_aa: CACGRVLTGELFF
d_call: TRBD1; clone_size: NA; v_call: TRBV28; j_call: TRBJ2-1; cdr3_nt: TGTGCCAGCAGCTTGCAGCGACAGGGGGCGAGGAATGAGCAGTTCTTC; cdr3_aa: CASSLQRQGARNEQFF
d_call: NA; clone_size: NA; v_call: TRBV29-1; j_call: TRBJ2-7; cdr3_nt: TGCAGCGTTGGCGCCGGGGGGCGCTTCAACGAGCAGTACTTC; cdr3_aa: CSVGAGGRFNEQYF
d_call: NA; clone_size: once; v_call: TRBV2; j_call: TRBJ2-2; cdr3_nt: TGTGCCAGCAGTGAGCGACTCGCCGGTGGCGGGGAGCTGTTTTTT; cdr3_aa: CASSERLAGGGELFF
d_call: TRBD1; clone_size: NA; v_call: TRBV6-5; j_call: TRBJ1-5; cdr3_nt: TGTGCCAGCAGTTTTAAGACAGGGGGCAATCAGCCCCAGCATTTT; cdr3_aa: CASSFKTGGNQPQHF
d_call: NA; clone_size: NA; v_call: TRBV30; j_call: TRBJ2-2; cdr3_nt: TGTGCCTGGAGCAGAGCGATGACGAACACCGGGGAGCTGTTTTTT; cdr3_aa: CAWSRAMTNTGELFF
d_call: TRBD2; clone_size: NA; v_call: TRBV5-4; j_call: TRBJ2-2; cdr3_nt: TGTGCTACCGGACTAGCGGGAGTTAGGGACACCGGGGAGCTGTTTTTT; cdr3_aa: CATGLAGVRDTGELFF
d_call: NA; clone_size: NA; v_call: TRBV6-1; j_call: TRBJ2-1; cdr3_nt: TGTGCCAGCAGTGATTTTCCTTTTGAGCAGTTCTTC; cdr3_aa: CASSDFPFEQFF
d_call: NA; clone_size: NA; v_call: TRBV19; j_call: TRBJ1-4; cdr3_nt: TGTGCCAGTAGTAGTCTGGGCTCAAATGAAAAACTGTTTTTT; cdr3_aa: CASSSLGSNEKLFF
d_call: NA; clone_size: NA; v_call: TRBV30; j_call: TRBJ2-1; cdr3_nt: TGTGCCTGGAGTGTAACGGGAGCAGCCAATGAGCAGTTCTTC; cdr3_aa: CAWSVTGAANEQFF
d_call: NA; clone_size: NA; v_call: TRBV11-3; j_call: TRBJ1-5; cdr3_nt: TGTGCCAGCAGCTCCCCGGTGAAAGGCAATCAGCCCCAGCATTTT; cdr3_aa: CASSSPVKGNQPQHF
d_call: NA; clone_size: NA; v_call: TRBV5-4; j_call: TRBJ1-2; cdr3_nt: TGTGCCAGCAGCTTGGCAGCAGCGACTAACTATGGCTACACCTTC; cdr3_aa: CASSLAAATNYGYTF
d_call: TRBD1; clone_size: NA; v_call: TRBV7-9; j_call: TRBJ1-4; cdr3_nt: TGTGCCAGCAGACCCGGGACAGGGGGCGAAAAACTGTTTTTT; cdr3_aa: CASRPGTGGEKLFF